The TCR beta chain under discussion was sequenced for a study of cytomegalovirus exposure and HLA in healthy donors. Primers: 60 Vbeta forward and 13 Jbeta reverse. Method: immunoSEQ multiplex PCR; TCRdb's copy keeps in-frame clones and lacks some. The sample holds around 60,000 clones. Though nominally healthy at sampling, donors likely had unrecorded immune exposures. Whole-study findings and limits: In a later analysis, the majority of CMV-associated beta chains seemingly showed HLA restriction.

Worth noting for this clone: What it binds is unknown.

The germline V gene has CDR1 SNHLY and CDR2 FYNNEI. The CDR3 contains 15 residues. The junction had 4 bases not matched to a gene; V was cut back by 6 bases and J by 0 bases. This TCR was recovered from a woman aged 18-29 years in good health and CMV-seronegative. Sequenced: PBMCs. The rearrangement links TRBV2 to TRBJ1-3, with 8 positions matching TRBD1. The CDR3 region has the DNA TGTGCCAGCAGCTCTGACAGGGGCTCTGGAAACACCATATATTTT. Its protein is CASSSDRGSGNTIYF.